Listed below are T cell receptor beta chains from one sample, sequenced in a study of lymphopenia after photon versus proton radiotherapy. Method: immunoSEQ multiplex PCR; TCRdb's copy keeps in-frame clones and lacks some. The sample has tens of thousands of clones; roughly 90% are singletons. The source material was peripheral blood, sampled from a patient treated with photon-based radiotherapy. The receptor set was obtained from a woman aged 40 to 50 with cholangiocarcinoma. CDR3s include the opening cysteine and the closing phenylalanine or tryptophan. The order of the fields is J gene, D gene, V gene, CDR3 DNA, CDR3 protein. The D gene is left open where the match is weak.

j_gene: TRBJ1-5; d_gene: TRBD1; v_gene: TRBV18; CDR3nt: TGTGCCAGCTCAGCCGGGACAGGGGGCCTCGGGGGCAATCAGCCCCAGCATTTT; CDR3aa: CASSAGTGGLGGNQPQHF
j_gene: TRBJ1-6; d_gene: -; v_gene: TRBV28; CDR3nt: TGTGCCATCCGGGAGAGCGGTTCACCCCTCCACTTT; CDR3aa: CAIRESGSPLHF
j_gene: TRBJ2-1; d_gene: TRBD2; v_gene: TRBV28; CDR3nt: TGTGCCAGCAGCTCATCGACTAGCGGGACTTATGAGCAGTTCTTC; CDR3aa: CASSSSTSGTYEQFF
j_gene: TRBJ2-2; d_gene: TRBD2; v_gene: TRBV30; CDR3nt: TGTGCCTCACGACTAGCGGGGGACACCGGGGAGCTGTTTTTT; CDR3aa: CASRLAGDTGELFF
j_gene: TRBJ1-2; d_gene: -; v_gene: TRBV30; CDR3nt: TGTGCCTGGAGTCGGGGTGGCGGGGGGGATGGCTACACCTTC; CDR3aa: CAWSRGGGGDGYTF
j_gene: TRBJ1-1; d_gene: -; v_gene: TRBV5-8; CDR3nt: TGTGCCAGCACCCGGGACCCAGAACTATCGGAAGCTTTCTTT; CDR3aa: CASTRDPELSEAFF
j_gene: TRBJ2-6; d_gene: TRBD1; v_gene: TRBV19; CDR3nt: TGTGCCAGTAGTCCCGGGACAGGGGCTACCTCTGGGGCCAACGTCCTGACTTTC; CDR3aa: CASSPGTGATSGANVLTF
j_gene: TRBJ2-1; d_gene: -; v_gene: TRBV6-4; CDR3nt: TGTGCCAGCAGTGACCTCCGGGGAGATGAGCAGTTCTTC; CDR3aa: CASSDLRGDEQFF
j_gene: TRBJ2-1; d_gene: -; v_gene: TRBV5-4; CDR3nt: TGTGCCAGCAGCTCCACAGCCCTCTCCTACAATGAGCAGTTCTTC; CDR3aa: CASSSTALSYNEQFF
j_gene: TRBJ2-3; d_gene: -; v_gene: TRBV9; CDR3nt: TGTGCCAGCAGCGTAGGGTGGACTAGCACAGATACGCAGTATTTT; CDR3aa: CASSVGWTSTDTQYF
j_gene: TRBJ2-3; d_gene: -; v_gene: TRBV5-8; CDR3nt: TGTGCCAGCAGCCTCACAGGAGATACGCAGTATTTT; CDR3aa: CASSLTGDTQYF
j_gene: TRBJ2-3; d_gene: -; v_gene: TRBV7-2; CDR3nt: TGTGCCAGCAGCTTAGTGGCAGATACGCAGTATTTT; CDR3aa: CASSLVADTQYF
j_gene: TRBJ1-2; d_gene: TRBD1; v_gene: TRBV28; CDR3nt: TGTGCCAGCAGTCCTGGACAGGGGGCTAACTATGGCTACACCTTC; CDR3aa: CASSPGQGANYGYTF
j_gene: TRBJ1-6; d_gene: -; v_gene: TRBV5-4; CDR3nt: TGTGCCAGCAGCTTGTATGGGGGCCAATATAATTCACCCCTCCACTTT; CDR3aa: CASSLYGGQYNSPLHF
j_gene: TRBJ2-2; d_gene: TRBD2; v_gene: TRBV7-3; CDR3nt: TGTGCCAGCAGCTTATTGCTAGCGGGGGCGAACACCGGGGAGCTGTTTTTT; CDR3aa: CASSLLLAGANTGELFF
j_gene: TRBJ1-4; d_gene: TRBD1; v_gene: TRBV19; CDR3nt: TGTGCCAGTAGTCCGGGACAGCGAAATGAAAAACTGTTTTTT; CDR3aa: CASSPGQRNEKLFF
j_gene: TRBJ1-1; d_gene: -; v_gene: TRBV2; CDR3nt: TGTGCCAGCAGAGGGGGGGACACTGAAGCTTTCTTT; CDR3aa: CASRGGDTEAFF
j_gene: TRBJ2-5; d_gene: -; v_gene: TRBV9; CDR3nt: TGTGCCAGCAGCGCGCACGACGGGTACCAAGAGACCCAGTACTTC; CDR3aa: CASSAHDGYQETQYF
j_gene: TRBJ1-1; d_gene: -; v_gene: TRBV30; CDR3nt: TGTGCCTGGAGCAACTCCAGGGTCGAAGCTTTCTTT; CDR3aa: CAWSNSRVEAFF
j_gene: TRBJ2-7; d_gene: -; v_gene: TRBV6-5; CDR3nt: TGTGCCAGCAGTTACGACGGCAGGGACTCCTACGAGCAGTACTTC; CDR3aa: CASSYDGRDSYEQYF
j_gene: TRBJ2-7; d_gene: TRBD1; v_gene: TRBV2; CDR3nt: TGTGCCCGCCGGGACAGCTCCTACGAGCAGTACTTC; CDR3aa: CARRDSSYEQYF
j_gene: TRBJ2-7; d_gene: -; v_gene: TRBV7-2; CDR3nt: TGTGCCAGCAGCCCCCAAAAGAGCGAGCAGTACTTC; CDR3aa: CASSPQKSEQYF